This T cell receptor (beta chain) was documented in a study of blood T cell repertoires in COVID-19. About the research overall: T cells, B-cell-depleted T cells, or PBMCs provided the cDNA or gDNA that served as material.

Germline-derived CDR1 and CDR2 are MGHRA and YSYEKL. Trimming pared 3 bases from V and 0 bases from J, leaving 9 bases between. The CDR3 covers 15 residues. Clones were sequenced by immunoSEQ multiplex PCR, and TCRdb holds only the in-frame ones, with some missing. Of about 97,000 clones in the sample, about 90% were seen once. The chain is built from TRBV4-1 and TRBJ1-3, with unresolved D. The TCR comes from a man between 18 and 35 years old with acute or convalescent COVID-19. Sequences were obtained from peripheral blood. Written as DNA, the CDR3 is TGCGCCAGCAGCCAGGAGTCTCTCTCTGGAAACACCATATATTTT. Its protein is CASSQESLSGNTIYF.